These T cell receptor beta chains were read from a single sample in a study of blood T cell repertoires in COVID-19. The assay was immunoSEQ multiplex PCR, and TCRdb's table has in-frame clones only and misses some. Here the sample spans about 60,000 clones, 88% being singletons. The sample comprised peripheral blood. The receptors originated from a human donor in a cohort sampled during active COVID-19. The conserved cysteine and the conserved F or W are not part of the CDR3 here.

TRBV5-1,TRBJ2-7,ASTPGTGAPYEQY
TRBV3-1/TRBV3-2,TRBJ2-7,ASSQDTPGLGYEQY
TRBV18,TRBJ1-5,ASSPRTGGRGQPQH
TRBV7-2,TRBJ2-4,ASSKREVAKNIQY
TRBV6-6,TRBJ1-6,ASSYEGRGNSPLH
TRBV7-2,TRBJ2-7,ASSLRDNMGEQY
TRBV5-1,TRBJ2-7,SFPGFWYEQY
TRBV7-3,TRBJ2-5,ASSLAGGAETQY
TRBV28,TRBJ2-7,ASYSRPTYEQY
TRBV10-1,TRBJ1-2,ASSPGTGNYGYT
TRBV4-2,TRBJ2-1,ASSLHRLAGGNEQF
TRBV29-1,TRBJ2-7,SVEDSRDRAHEQY
TRBV5-4,TRBJ2-3,ASSLGGQGRSTDTQY
TRBV10-1,TRBJ1-1,ASSELRTVQTSKGVTEAF
TRBV6-6,TRBJ1-1,ASTPQGANTEAF
TRBV6-1,TRBJ2-1,ASSERAGYIYNEQF
TRBV5-1,TRBJ2-5,ASSFQGAETQY
TRBV19,TRBJ2-7,ASSMRAGSHYEQY
TRBV18,TRBJ1-4,ASSPATGSAEKLF
TRBV29-1,TRBJ1-2,SVEFPSRNGYT
TRBV4-3,TRBJ1-3,ASSQFATAISGNTIY
TRBV3-1/TRBV3-2,TRBJ2-7,ASSQEGSSYEQY
TRBV9,TRBJ2-7,ASSGRQGFYEQY
TRBV10-3,TRBJ2-3,AISGRTGSTDTQY
TRBV5-5,TRBJ1-2,ASSSGQNYGYT
TRBV24-1,TRBJ2-3,ATKAGGSSTDTQY
TRBV27,TRBJ1-2,ASSLYYDRGGNGYT
TRBV9,TRBJ1-1,ASSAGPHGI
TRBV19,TRBJ2-2,ASTLPGQGHGELF
TRBV5-4,TRBJ2-7,ASSPGRRGYEQY
TRBV4-2,TRBJ2-3,ASSQETAGGTTDTQY
TRBV29-1,TRBJ2-1,SVSSGTYNEQF
TRBV29-1,TRBJ1-5,SVKQGNQPQH
TRBV6-2/TRBV6-3,TRBJ2-3,ASSLAGGPYTQY
TRBV10-3,TRBJ1-5,AISRTGYSNQPQH
TRBV7-2,TRBJ1-2,ASSLRQGGTNYGYT
TRBV15,TRBJ2-7,ATSRGDSREQY
TRBV7-8,TRBJ2-5,ASSLPLGGKTQY
TRBV7-2,TRBJ2-3,ASNQGGTSGTDTQY
TRBV3-1/TRBV3-2,TRBJ2-6,ASSREGGSGANVLT
TRBV5-1,TRBJ1-3,ASSWDREDTIY